The source of this T cell receptor (beta chain) is a study of response to subunit inactivated influenza vaccine. The study's findings and limits: That few new T cells are recruited by each seasonal influenza vaccination was the authors' suggestion.

With respect to this clonotype: Its matching antigen is unknown.

TCRdb used MiXCR to reprocess the RT-PCR reads, holding one entry per CDR3 protein. The table includes around 580,000 distinct CDR3 sequences, about 14% detected once. CDR3 length: 15 residues. CDR1 is SGHNT, CDR2 YYREEE, per germline (reference sequence). V was clipped by 3 bases and J by 4 bases; unmatched bases: 9. The receptor was isolated from a man aged 50-59 years who received an inactivated influenza vaccine. The chain couples TRBV5-4 to TRBJ1-1; 7 bases align to TRBD1. The sequenced sample was PBMCs from blood, obtained 11 to 12 days after vaccination. CDR3 amino acids: CASSWGEGATTEAFF. The DNA for the CDR3 is TGTGCCAGCAGCTGGGGGGAGGGGGCGACCACTGAAGCTTTCTTT.